Following are 2 T cell receptor beta chains from one sample sequenced in a study of tissue T cells after allogeneic stem cell transplantation. TCRdb's copy holds only in-frame clones and misses some; the assay was immunoSEQ multiplex PCR. The sample yields some 7,800 clones, 65% to 80% seen once. Specimen: blood. Every receptor here comes from a female BALB/c mouse in good health. Strain haplotype (MHC): H2-d.

A word on this clone: Gene labels here are mouse ones. The CDR3 end falls 1 residue outside the read, so it is completed with the germline J gene. The V gene is TRBV17, the J gene TRBJ2-7, with 8 bases aligning to TRBD2. Germline lookup yields CDR1 MNHDT and CDR2 YYDKIL. V lost 1 base, J lost 0 bases, and 2 bases stayed unmatched. The CDR3 loop spans 15 amino acids. The DNA read from the CDR3 is TGTGCTAGCAGTAGAGGGGGGGGCAGCTCCTATGAACAGTAC. Protein sequence: CASSRGGGSSYEQY. The entire CDR3 is CASSRGGGSSYEQYF.

Points on this clone: Germline and genes here are mouse. The CDR3 extends 1 residue past the end of the read, so its final part is completed from the germline J gene. V and J are TRBV4 and TRBJ2-5; 8 bases are a match to TRBD2. The CDR3 has 15 residues. Germline CDR1 and CDR2: LGHDT and YNNKQL (reference sequence). Unmatched junction bases numbered 5, after V lost 3 bases and J lost 3 bases. The sequenced CDR3 bases are TGTGCCAGCAGCTATGGTGGGGGGGAACAAGACACCCAGTAC. This gives the protein CASSYGGGEQDTQY. The whole CDR3 sequence is CASSYGGGEQDTQYF.